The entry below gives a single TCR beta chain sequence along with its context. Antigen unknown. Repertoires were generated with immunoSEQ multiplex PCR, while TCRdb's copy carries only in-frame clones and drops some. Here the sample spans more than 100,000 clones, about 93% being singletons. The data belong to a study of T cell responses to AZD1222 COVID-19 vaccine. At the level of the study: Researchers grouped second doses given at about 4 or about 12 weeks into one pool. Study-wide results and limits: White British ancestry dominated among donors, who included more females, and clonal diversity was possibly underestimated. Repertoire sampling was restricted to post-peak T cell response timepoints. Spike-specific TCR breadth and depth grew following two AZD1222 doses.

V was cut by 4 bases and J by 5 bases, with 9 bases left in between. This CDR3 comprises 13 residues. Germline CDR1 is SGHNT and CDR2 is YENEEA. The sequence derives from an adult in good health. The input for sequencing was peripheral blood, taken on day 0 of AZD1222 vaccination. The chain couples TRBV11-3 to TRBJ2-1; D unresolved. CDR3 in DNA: TGTGCCAGCAGCTCCGGACCGAACAATGAGCAGTTCTTC. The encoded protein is CASSSGPNNEQFF.